Listed below are T cell receptor beta chains from one sample, sequenced in a study of T cell changes during pregnancy in multiple sclerosis. The assay was immunoSEQ multiplex PCR, and TCRdb's table has in-frame clones only and misses some. This sample has 85,000 to 100,000 clones, with about 93% found just once. Specimen: peripheral blood, collected after pregnancy. The receptor set was obtained from a female donor with multiple sclerosis, enrolled in a pregnancy study. The CDR3 runs from the conserved cysteine through the conserved F or W. The D gene is left open where the match is weak. The size field is filled for only some rows; it gives once, few, many or a size class.

clone_size	j_call	d_call	v_call	cdr3_nt	cdr3_aa
NA	TRBJ1-2	TRBD1	TRBV6-5	TGTGCCAGCAGGAGGGACAGGTGGGGGAACTATGGCTACACCTTC	CASRRDRWGNYGYTF
NA	TRBJ1-2	TRBD1	TRBV27	TGTGCCAGCACTGGGACAGGGGTCCATAACTATGGCTACACCTTC	CASTGTGVHNYGYTF
NA	TRBJ2-7	NA	TRBV7-8	TGTGCCAGCAGCTTGAACAGGGTTCTGTCCTACGAGCAGTACTTC	CASSLNRVLSYEQYF
NA	TRBJ1-2	NA	TRBV28	TGTGCCAGCAGTTCAGACTATGGCTACACCTTC	CASSSDYGYTF
NA	TRBJ2-7	NA	TRBV4-1	TGCGCCAGCAGCCCCCCGAGGAGGCCCTACGAGCAGTACTTC	CASSPPRRPYEQYF
NA	TRBJ2-6	NA	TRBV6-6	TGTGCCAGCAGTTATACAGAATACTCTGGGGCCAACGTCCTGACTTTC	CASSYTEYSGANVLTF
few	TRBJ1-1	NA	TRBV7-2	TGTGCCAGCAGCTTAGGGCTTAGAGGCACTGAAGCTTTCTTT	CASSLGLRGTEAFF
NA	TRBJ1-4	TRBD1	TRBV10-1	TGCGCCAGCAAGGAGGACAGGGTGAGCGAAAAACTGTTTTTT	CASKEDRVSEKLFF
NA	TRBJ1-1	TRBD1	TRBV29-1	TGCAGCGTCCCCCGCGGGACAGGCTTCACTGAAGCTTTCTTT	CSVPRGTGFTEAFF
NA	TRBJ1-3	NA	TRBV7-2	TGTGCCAGCAGCTTATTGGGGCAGGGCGTGAGCTCTGGAAACACCATATATTTT	CASSLLGQGVSSGNTIYF
NA	TRBJ1-4	NA	TRBV6-1	TGTGCCAGCAGTGAAGCAAATGCGAAACTGTTTTTT	CASSEANAKLFF
few	TRBJ1-1	NA	TRBV27	TGTGCCAGCAGTTCCACGGGCGGGGGAAGGCGCACTGAAGCTTTCTTT	CASSSTGGGRRTEAFF
NA	TRBJ2-1	TRBD2	TRBV19	TGTGCCAGTAGCCCGGGACTAGCGAACCATGAGCAGTTCTTC	CASSPGLANHEQFF
NA	TRBJ2-7	TRBD1	TRBV4-3	TGCGCCAGCAGCCAAGAGTTGGACAGGGGGACCTACGAGCAGTACTTC	CASSQELDRGTYEQYF
NA	TRBJ2-2	TRBD1	TRBV5-1	TGCGCCAGCAGCCGGCCGGGACAGGGGACCGGGGAGCTGTTTTTT	CASSRPGQGTGELFF
NA	TRBJ1-3	TRBD1	TRBV11-2	TGTGCCAGCAGTCCACGGCGGACAGGGGGCTCTGGAAACACCATATATTTT	CASSPRRTGGSGNTIYF
NA	TRBJ2-7	TRBD2	TRBV11-2	TGTGCCAGCGCTTCCGGGACTAGCGGATCTCTCGAGCAGTACTTC	CASASGTSGSLEQYF
NA	TRBJ2-5	TRBD2	TRBV10-1	TGCGCCAGCAGTGAGTCTACTAGCGGACAAGAGACCCAGTACTTC	CASSESTSGQETQYF
NA	TRBJ1-3	TRBD1	TRBV2	TGTGCCAGCAGGCCCGGGACAGCCGACTCTGGAAACACCATATATTTT	CASRPGTADSGNTIYF
NA	TRBJ2-2	NA	TRBV9	TGTGCCAGCAGAGGGGCAACCGGGGAGCTGTTTTTT	CASRGATGELFF
NA	TRBJ2-1	TRBD2	TRBV11-2	TGTGCCAGCAGCTCCCCTGACCCTAGCGGACCTCGGGTTGAGCAGTTCTTC	CASSSPDPSGPRVEQFF
NA	TRBJ2-5	NA	TRBV2	TGTGCCAGCAGGGGATTCGAGGACGGGAGTAGAGAGACCCAGTACTTC	CASRGFEDGSRETQYF
NA	TRBJ2-7	TRBD1	TRBV15	TGTGCCACCAGCAGAGGAAGGGGGCACTACGAGCAGTACTTC	CATSRGRGHYEQYF
once	TRBJ1-2	NA	TRBV19	TGTGCCAGTACCTATGACAGATATGGCTACACCTTC	CASTYDRYGYTF
NA	TRBJ2-2	NA	TRBV6-5	TGTGCCAGCAGTTATAGACAGCCGAACACCGGGGAGCTGTTTTTT	CASSYRQPNTGELFF
NA	TRBJ1-3	NA	TRBV15	TGTGCCACCCCCCCGGGGAGCTCTGGAAACACCATATATTTT	CATPPGSSGNTIYF
NA	TRBJ2-1	TRBD1	TRBV25-1	TGTGCCAGCCGGGACAGGGGTTACAATGAGCAGTTCTTC	CASRDRGYNEQFF
NA	TRBJ2-5	TRBD1	TRBV9	TGTGCCAGCAGCGTTGGGACAGGGGCTGGGACCCAGTACTTC	CASSVGTGAGTQYF
NA	TRBJ1-1	NA	TRBV9	TGTGCCAGCAGCGTAGTCCCGGGAACTGAAGCTTTCTTT	CASSVVPGTEAFF
NA	TRBJ2-6	NA	TRBV19	TGTGCCAGTAAGCCCCCCCGGGGAACCTCTGGGGCCAACGTCCTGACTTTC	CASKPPRGTSGANVLTF
NA	TRBJ1-2	NA	TRBV19	TGTGCCAGTAGTAATCTCCAGGGTGGCGGCTACACCTTC	CASSNLQGGGYTF
NA	TRBJ2-1	TRBD2	TRBV30	TGTGCCTGGAGTGTAAGTCCCCAGTGGGCTAGCGGACTATCCTACAATGAGCAGTTCTTC	CAWSVSPQWASGLSYNEQFF
once	TRBJ2-7	NA	TRBV13	TGTGCCAGCAGCGCCGACACCTCCTACGAGCAGTACTTC	CASSADTSYEQYF
NA	TRBJ2-2	NA	TRBV5-4	TGTGCCAGCAGCTTGTGGGGGGGCGCCGGGGAGCTGTTTTTT	CASSLWGGAGELFF
NA	TRBJ2-7	NA	TRBV28	TGTGCCAGCAGAGGCCACGGACTTGTCTACGAGCAGTACTTC	CASRGHGLVYEQYF
NA	TRBJ1-2	NA	TRBV15	TGTGCCACCAGCAGAGATTATAACACCCAAGTCTATGGCTACACCTTC	CATSRDYNTQVYGYTF
NA	TRBJ1-1	NA	TRBV12-5	TGTGCTAGTGGTTTCACCTGGGGGGAGACCTCTGAAGCTTTCTTT	CASGFTWGETSEAFF
once	TRBJ2-5	NA	TRBV27	TGTGCCAGCAGTGCTATAAAGGCGGGAGAGGGGGACTTC	CASSAIKAGEGDF
NA	TRBJ2-4	TRBD2	TRBV4-1	TGCGCCAGCAGCCAACCCGGGACTAGCGGAATCTTAGCCAAAAACATTCAGTACTTC	CASSQPGTSGILAKNIQYF
NA	TRBJ2-1	TRBD2	TRBV9	TGTGCCAGCAGCGTAGGGCTAGCGGACTGGTACAATGAGCAGTTCTTC	CASSVGLADWYNEQFF
NA	TRBJ2-7	TRBD1	TRBV9	TGTGCCAGCAGCATGACAGGGGGCGCGATCTACGAGCAGTACTTC	CASSMTGGAIYEQYF
NA	TRBJ1-5	NA	TRBV9	TGTGCCAGCAGCCCGAGACCGGGAAAAAATAGCAATCAGCCCCAGCATTTT	CASSPRPGKNSNQPQHF
NA	TRBJ1-2	NA	TRBV28	TGTGCCATGGGGACTGGACGTAATCGGTACACCTTC	CAMGTGRNRYTF
NA	TRBJ2-1	NA	TRBV28	TGTGCCAGCAGTTTACCGGGGTACAATGAGCAGTTCTTC	CASSLPGYNEQFF
NA	TRBJ2-2	TRBD1	TRBV9	TGTGCCAGCAGCGTAGGGACAGGGCTCCCCGGGGAGCTGTTTTTT	CASSVGTGLPGELFF
NA	TRBJ1-5	NA	TRBV27	TGTGCCAGCAGTTTTTCCGGGGGAAATCAGCCCCAGCATTTT	CASSFSGGNQPQHF